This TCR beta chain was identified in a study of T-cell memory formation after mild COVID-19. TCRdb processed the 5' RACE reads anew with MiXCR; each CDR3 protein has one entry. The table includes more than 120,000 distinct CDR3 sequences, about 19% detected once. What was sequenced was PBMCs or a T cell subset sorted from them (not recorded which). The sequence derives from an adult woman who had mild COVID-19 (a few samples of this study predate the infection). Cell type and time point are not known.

The DNA for the CDR3 is TGTGCCAGCAGTTACCGTGAATTCTACGAGCAGTACTTC. This gives the protein CASSYREFYEQYF. The J gene is TRBJ2-7, the V gene TRBV6-5; D remains ambiguous. The CDR3 loop spans 13 amino acids. Germline V lookup: CDR1 MNHEY, CDR2 SVGAGI. The germline V and J ends were trimmed by 2 bases and 3 bases, with 8 bases remaining between them.